This T cell receptor (beta chain) was sequenced in a study of blood T cells in healthy people across ages. Study-wide findings and caveats: What prevented conclusive comparison of naive and antigen-experienced cells was that PBMCs were unsorted.

CDR1 is MNHEY, CDR2 SVGAGI, per germline. CDR3 length equals 17 residues. The germline V and J ends were trimmed by 0 bases and 1 base, with 16 bases remaining between them. This clonotype has a count of ten or more. Its cognate antigen is unknown. PCR was performed a second time for about 7 to 11 cycles using a sample-barcoded 5' primer and a J-beta primer mix. TCRdb ran MiXCR on the 5' RACE reads and lists one entry per CDR3 protein. This sample carries some 1.8 million distinct CDR3 sequences, around 42% of them seen once, and the ten largest clones take about 23%. Each of the donors had approximately 10 milliliters of peripheral blood drawn into EDTA-treated Vacutainer tubes.

The rearrangement joins TRBV6-5 to TRBJ2-7; D remains unclear. Source material: blood. The TCR comes from a human donor in good health. The CDR3 region is CASSYSRSPPGSYEQYF. The CDR3 coding sequence is TGTGCCAGCAGTTACTCCCGATCACCTCCTGGATCCTACGAGCAGTACTTC.